This T cell receptor beta chain was found in a study of cytomegalovirus exposure and HLA in healthy donors (dated by TCRdb to the late 2010s). Turning to the overall study: In an earlier analysis of roughly 500 of the donors, 276 Gb of sequence data and 117 million unique TCR beta sequences from roughly 180 million T cells were reported. To study patterns of TCR occurrence, a later analysis re-analyzed previously published TCR beta repertoires from 700 or so donors and added high-resolution HLA genotyping. On average, around 230,000 unique TCR beta nucleotide sequences were sequenced per donor among 350 to 400 genotyped donors of the cohort, with roughly 18% of those sequences being non-productive. To decide whether each TCR beta V gene segment behaved as functional or pseudogenic, an earlier analysis of approximately 600 of the donors relied on high-throughput TCR beta sequencing. To predict cytomegalovirus infection status, the study combined high-throughput TCR immunosequencing, statistical association of individual TCRs with disease status, and machine learning. Typing coverage varied by locus: roughly 629-640 donors for A, B, C, DRB1 and DQB1; 500 to 550 for DQA1; over 600 for DPA1; under 490 for DPB1. The study aimed to test whether signatures of past pathogen exposure could be identified by cataloging public T cell receptors. Roughly 300 gigabases of sequencing data and approximately 85 million unique TCR sequences were included in an early release covering about 620 HLA-typed donors. A separate validation cohort of 100 to 150 different subjects was used in addition to the roughly 700-subject first cohort. HLA typing included class I and class II loci at four-digit resolution. Donor age, sex, ethnicity and CMV serostatus were compiled alongside the repertoire data. The genetic ancestry cluster associated with self-reported Caucasian donors included over 80% of the roughly 400 genotyped donors. In the later analysis, no new phenotypic data were used to find candidate immune exposures; instead, reliance was placed on TCR beta sequences and their occurrence across donors. Five DR-DQ haplotypes were handled as single units for association and clustering, since linkage in the cohort was strong. The study used immunosequencing to profile the T cell repertoires of about 670 subjects and linked those repertoires to cytomegalovirus serostatus. In a later genetic analysis, genome-wide SNP genotypes for about three fifths of the roughly 670 donors were used, and that subset was treated as a discovery cohort. Every repertoire in the discovery cohort had been generated on one and the same sequencing platform. Study-level results and caveats: In an earlier analysis of 587 of the donors, most TCR beta V segments appeared in productive rearrangements about 87% or about 30% of the time, broadly matching IMGT annotations. Several of the top co-occurrence clusters appeared to be linked to parvovirus B19, influenza, CMV and Epstein-Barr virus, according to a later analysis. According to a later analysis, most CMV-associated TCR beta chains appeared to be HLA-restricted, and the HLA associations seemed to be driven largely by CMV exposure. Over 15 rarely observed V segments, including chromosome 9 orphons, were excluded from the earlier analysis of several hundred of the donors because counts were too low. While some public TCRs were present in many individuals, most TCR sequences turned up only very rarely across donors. Some IMGT-functional V segments, including TRBV6-2 and TRBV6-3, could not be told apart with the 87-base-pair reads, so those segments were excluded. Linkage disequilibrium might explain the correlated functional status among segregating V segments, but an unknown experimental factor could not be excluded. Assigning TCR associations to individual alleles was difficult when HLA alleles, especially DR and DQ, strongly co-occurred. According to a later analysis, TCR association rates differed among HLA loci, with DRB1 alleles showing the most associated TCRs and HLA-C alleles showing the fewest. The study gave a list of 150 to 200 TCR beta chains associated with cytomegalovirus. The only immune exposure information available for the cohort was CMV serostatus. In a later analysis, HLA-associated TCR beta chains showed more clonal expansion and lower generation probabilities than non-associated chains that were equally common. A cluster of highly shared sequence variants was judged likely to be a technical artifact of the sequencing pipeline. A further reported finding was that TCR beta sequences accurately predicted the HLA-A and HLA-B alleles for most subjects in the first cohort. A few of the identified cytomegalovirus-associated TCR beta chains were confirmed in vitro to be specific for cytomegalovirus antigens. According to a later genetic analysis, donors in an Asian-associated ancestry cluster had fewer N-insertions in productive TCRs than the approximately 670-donor mean. V-gene and J-gene trimming of TCR beta chains was associated with a missense DCLRE1C variant in a later genetic analysis, and the association was replicated in an independent cohort. The authors suggested that the approach could potentially be extended to other disease states and immunological phenotypes. A later analysis associated 16,951 TCR beta sequences with specific HLA alleles at a false discovery rate of 0.05. Only TCR beta chains were sequenced in this cohort, and the absence of alpha or paired-chain data limited detectable features. In both the original and validation cohorts, the classifier was reported to diagnose cytomegalovirus status with high specificity and sensitivity. Presence/absence analyses assumed roughly uniform sequencing depth across donors, an assumption that may not hold. HLA typing was unavailable for some donors at each locus, so association tests used only the typed subset.

On this clone itself: Its antigen is still unknown. No base quality values were provided; no much bigger clone lies one nucleotide off.

Library generation was performed with the immunoSEQ multiplex PCR assay. For the multiplex PCR, a mixture combining 60 forward primers for TCR Vbeta segments and 13 reverse primers for TCR Jbeta segments was used. Amplification of the CDR3 region of rearranged TCR beta genes was performed with a multiplex PCR assay on genomic DNA. The Illumina HiSeq System was used to sequence the amplified TCR beta libraries as 87-base-pair reads. The original pipeline was this. In a later analysis, 80 million or so unique TCR beta chains were counted across the roughly 670 repertoires, and roughly 11 million of these chains were shared by at least two donors. Raw reads were error-corrected and collapsed into unique sequences by a nearest-neighbor algorithm in which closely related sequences were merged to remove PCR and sequencing errors. V, D and J gene segments were assigned by aligning CDR3 sequences to IMGT reference sequences. For a sequence to be retained, at least a six-nucleotide match to both a V gene segment and a J gene segment was required. A rearrangement was called productive if the CDR3 had no stop codons and remained in frame with V and J, and every other rearrangement was called non-productive. Following IMGT convention, CDR3 was defined as the stretch from the second conserved V-encoded cysteine to the conserved J-encoded phenylalanine. The earlier analysis of approximately 500 of the donors excluded sequences that lacked an unambiguous match to a single V gene segment. An earlier analysis of just under 600 of the donors called V segments functional above 56.7% productive rearrangements and segregating when the between-donor standard deviation exceeded 5%. A statistical classification framework was built for diagnosing cytomegalovirus status from the catalog of TCR beta chain sequences. V and J gene assignment, in a later analysis, came from comparing TCR nucleotide sequences with IMGT/GENE-DB human TR gene sequences. Using the TCRdist pipeline, a later analysis assigned CDR3 sequences along with most-parsimonious VDJ recombination scenarios. In a later analysis, each TCR beta chain was defined by its CDR3 amino acid sequence together with its V-gene family, and reads lacking a unique V-gene family were excluded. A later analysis removed 450 to 600 highly shared, low-generation-probability nucleotide sequences to deal with suspected cross-contamination and a sequencing artifact. In a later analysis, a clonal expansion index was calculated for each public chain from normalized within-repertoire ranks of inferred template counts. In a later analysis, generation probabilities were computed with a VDJ recombination model fitted to out-of-frame rearrangements, and the resulting probabilities were checked against IGoR. Hypergeometric tests were used in a later analysis to score TCR-TCR, TCR-HLA and TCR-CMV co-occurrence, with a repertoire-size bias correction applied to the TCR pairs. In a later analysis, false discovery rates were estimated by permuting HLA or CMV assignments 20 times. A later analysis grouped co-occurring TCRs with DBSCAN, adding TCRdist sequence similarity when clustering within HLA-allele-positive subsets. Repertoires with fewer than 30,000 or more than 120,000 public chains were left out of co-occurrence clustering, as were about five repertoires with anomalous nucleotide sharing. TCRdb re-hosts the immuneACCESS table, in-frame sequences only. Its copies lack some clones; in the studies checked, an unresolved V gene accounts for under half of them, and the cause for the rest is not known. V and J calls and clone size are those listed in that table; D and trimming were worked out from the DNA. The sample data list about 89,000 clones, and 74% of these were observed just once. The ten largest make up about 1.7% of the sample.

The germline V gene encodes CDR1 SGHVS and CDR2 FQNEAQ. The CDR3, cysteine through phenylalanine, is 17 amino acids long. The sequence is cut down to CDR3 DNA, 51 bases in frame from base 1. Compared with germline, V lacks 5 bases and J lacks 5 bases; bases without a gene match: 12. The cohort was made up of 500 to 800 healthy bone marrow donors. At the time of sampling, every cohort member was nominally healthy, though immune exposures that went unrecorded were likely present. The donor was CMV seronegative and was included in the group of over 300 seronegative cohort members. Every donor gave a peripheral blood sample, and the peripheral blood mononuclear cells from that sample were used for TCR beta sequencing. Genomic DNA was extracted from the blood cell samples with the Qiagen DNeasy Blood Extraction Kit.

In this chain, TRBV7-8 is recombined with TRBJ2-2; 9 bases in the middle match TRBD1. This TCR was recovered from a male donor in good health and CMV-seronegative. The sample taken for sequencing was PBMCs. The base sequence is TGTGCCAGCAGCCCTAGGATTAACAGGGGGCGGACCGGGGAGCTGTTTTTT. It encodes CASSPRINRGRTGELFF.